The 30 T cell receptor beta chains below all came from one sample that was sequenced in a study of cytomegalovirus exposure and HLA in healthy donors. The PCR was carried out with 60 Vbeta primers and 13 Jbeta primers. Sequencing was performed with immunoSEQ multiplex PCR; in TCRdb, only in-frame clones are kept and a portion is missing. Of 95,000 to 150,000 clones listed, roughly 87% were seen once; the top ten hold more than 1.4%. Sequences were obtained from PBMCs. These receptors originate from a woman aged 18-29 years in good health and CMV-seronegative.

This rearrangement joins TRBV15 to TRBJ1-2, with no clear D. This CDR3 comprises 14 residues. V was clipped by 4 bases and J by 6 bases, with 15 bases between them. CDR1 is LNHNV, CDR2 YYDKDF, per germline (reference sequence). The CDR3 sequence: CATSTGDRVHGYTF. As DNA, the CDR3 is TGTGCCACCAGCACGGGTGACCGCGTTCATGGCTACACCTTC. Full variable domain (missing parts from reference TRBV15 and TRBJ1-2): DAMVIQNPRYQVTQFGKPVTLSCSQTLNHNVMYWYQQKSSQAPKLLFHYYDKDFNNEADTPDNFQSRRPNTSFCFLDIRSPGLGDTAMYLCATSTGDRVHGYTFGSGTRLTVV.

Comment on this clone: The sample holds other DNA sequences that translate to the same CDR3. The CDR3 reads CASSYSRGNQPQHF. In nucleotides, the CDR3 is TGTGCCAGCAGTTACTCAAGAGGCAATCAGCCCCAGCATTTT. This chain links TRBV6-5 with TRBJ1-5; D remains ambiguous. CDR1 is MNHEY, CDR2 SVGAGI, per germline. The V end lost 0 bases, the J end lost 2 bases, and 5 bases lay between the germline ends. This CDR3 comprises 14 residues.

On this clone itself: Germline and junction disagree at one end, which may indicate a read error. This chain joins TRBV2 and TRBJ2-6; D is perhaps TRBD1 (5 bases). The CDR3 is 15 residues long. The V gene's germline CDR1 is SNHLY and CDR2 FYNNEI. This chain's CDR3 is CASSVKDSGANGLTF. The CDR3 nucleotides are TGTGCCAGCAGTGTTAAAGACTCTGGGGCCAACGGCCTGACTTTC. The variable domain in full, with the rest retrieved from reference TRBV2 and TRBJ2-6, is EPEVTQTPSHQVTQMGQEVILRCVPISNHLYFYWYRQILGQKVEFLVSFYNNEISEKSEIFDDQFSVERPDGSNFTLKIRSTKLEDSAMYFCASSVKDSGANGLTFGAGSRLTVL.

Only one count was recorded for this clone. This chain links TRBV2 with TRBJ2-7; 12 bases are a match to TRBD2. The V and J ends lost 6 bases and 5 bases, in that order; junction bases with no gene match: 8. The V gene's germline CDR1 is SNHLY and CDR2 FYNNEI. The CDR3 runs to 15 residues. The CDR3 nucleotides read TGTGCCAGCAGCAGCCTAGCGGGGGGGTTCAACGAGCAGTACTTC. Protein: CASSSLAGGFNEQYF. The full variable domain, its missing parts supplied by reference TRBV2 and TRBJ2-7, is EPEVTQTPSHQVTQMGQEVILRCVPISNHLYFYWYRQILGQKVEFLVSFYNNEISEKSEIFDDQFSVERPDGSNFTLKIRSTKLEDSAMYFCASSSLAGGFNEQYFGPGTRLTVT.

The chain recombines TRBV2 with TRBJ2-1; no clear D gene. V was cut by 3 bases and J by 9 bases, with 9 bases left in between. Germline CDR1 is SNHLY and CDR2 is FYNNEI. This CDR3 region has 12 residues. DNA of the CDR3: TGTGCCAGCAGTGACTATCGACTTGAGCAGTTCTTC. Its protein product is CASSDYRLEQFF.

The V and J genes are TRBV19 and TRBJ2-2; TRBD2 aligns across 7 bases. This CDR3 comprises 15 residues. V dropped 6 bases and J dropped 0; count of bases not matched to a gene: 4. Germline V gene data show CDR1 as LNHDA and CDR2 as SQIVND (reference sequence). The chain's CDR3 is CASRLSGANTGELFF. CDR3 in DNA: TGTGCCAGTAGACTAAGCGGGGCGAACACCGGGGAGCTGTTTTTT.

This clone appeared a single time. One end of the junction varies from germline; a read error may be responsible. The V call is TRBV11-2, the J call TRBJ2-6; TRBD2 matches at 9 bases. Germline CDR1 and CDR2: SGHAT and FQNNGV. The CDR3 extends over 18 amino acids. CDR3 in amino acids: CASSPRLAVSSGANGLTF. The DNA for the CDR3 is TGTGCCAGCAGCCCTCGACTAGCGGTGAGCTCTGGGGCCAACGGCCTGACTTTC.

V gene TRBV10-3 combines with J gene TRBJ1-5; D is unclear. The ends were cut back, 2 bases at V and 6 bases at J, with 14 bases in the middle. CDR1 and CDR2 from the germline V gene are ENHRY and SYGVKD. The CDR3 runs 15 residues. CDR3: CAISEAPGGSQPQHF. CDR3 coding DNA: TGTGCCATCAGTGAGGCCCCAGGAGGGAGTCAGCCCCAGCATTTT.

The rearrangement joins TRBV11-2 to TRBJ1-4; D is undetermined. Germline assignment: CDR1 SGHAT and CDR2 FQNNGV. The CDR3 is 14 residues long. Trimming cost V 5 bases and J 5 bases, with 12 bases left between them. Here the CDR3 DNA reads TGTGCCAGCAGCCTTCGACTCGAGAATGAAAAACTGTTTTTT. Encoded protein: CASSLRLENEKLFF.

This clone was seen once. A junction end diverges from the germline sequence, so it may reflect a read error. The CDR3 is CASSDPGQNF. The CDR3 DNA sequence: TGTGCCAGCAGTGACCCGGGACAGAACTTC. The rearrangement uses TRBV6-1 and TRBJ1-2; 7 bases are a match to TRBD1. The CDR3 length is 10 residues. CDR1 and CDR2 (germline): MNHNS, SASEGT.

About this clone itself: Germline is not matched at one junction end, which may reflect a read error. The chain joins TRBV6-1 to TRBJ1-3; 7 nucleotides align to TRBD1. Germline V lookup: CDR1 MNHNS, CDR2 SASEGT. The length of the CDR3 is 14 residues. CDR3 residues: CASTGVASADTIYF. The CDR3 DNA is TGTGCGAGCACAGGGGTAGCCTCTGCGGACACCATATATTTT.

The V and J genes are TRBV27 and TRBJ2-7, with 7 positions matching TRBD2. This CDR3 is built from 14 residues. J was trimmed by 4 bases and V by 3 bases; bases with no gene match: 6. In germline, CDR1 is MNHEY, CDR2 SMNVEV (reference sequence). CDR3 bases: TGTGCCAGCAGTTTCAGAGGGAGGGTGTACGAGCAGTACTTC. Its protein is CASSFRGRVYEQYF.

A remark on this clone: The junction does not match germline at one end; this may be a read error. This sequence joins TRBV6-6 and TRBJ2-4; 9 bases are shared with TRBD1. Germline V gene sequence: CDR1 MNHNY, CDR2 SVGAGI (reference sequence). The CDR3 sequence is 14 residues long. CDR3 nucleotide sequence: TGTGCCAGCAGTTATTCCGGGACAGGGAACAGTCAGTACTTC. It specifies CASSYSGTGNSQYF.

This clone was counted a single time. The chain couples TRBV18 to TRBJ2-7; 10 nucleotides align to TRBD1. V trimming: 2 bases; J trimming: 0 bases; junction bases outside the gene matches: 1. The CDR3 is 15 amino acids. The germline gives CDR1 KGHSH, CDR2 LQKENI. The CDR3 reads CASSPGTGDSYEQYF. CDR3 sequence (DNA): TGTGCCAGCTCACCAGGGACAGGGGACTCCTACGAGCAGTACTTC.

The V gene is TRBV4-1, the J gene TRBJ1-5, with TRBD1 identical over 7 bases. Trimming cost V 0 bases and J 7 bases; bases outside gene matches: 6. The CDR3 runs to 15 residues. Per the germline V gene, CDR1 is MGHRA and CDR2 is YSYEKL. The CDR3 loop reads CASSQEGTGVQPQHF. CDR3 nucleotide sequence: TGCGCCAGCAGCCAAGAGGGCACAGGGGTACAGCCCCAGCATTTT.

This clone came up once. The gene calls are TRBV5-1 and TRBJ2-1; perhaps TRBD2 as D (6 bases). The V gene's germline CDR1 is SGHRS and CDR2 YFSETQ. The CDR3 has 16 amino acids. The V gene lost 2 bases and the J gene lost 0 bases, with 12 bases spanning the gap. The CDR3 DNA follows: TGCGCCAGCAGCTTACCCGGGACTGTCTCCTACAATGAGCAGTTCTTC. Its translation is CASSLPGTVSYNEQFF.

This chain links TRBV6-1 with TRBJ1-2, with D tentatively TRBD1 (6 bases). The germline gives CDR1 MNHNS, CDR2 SASEGT. V shed 6 bases and J shed 6 bases, with 8 bases lying between them. This CDR3 is 11 amino acids long. In nucleotides, the CDR3 is TGTGCCAGCAGGAGGACAGATGGCTACACCTTC. Its protein product is CASRRTDGYTF.

The chain carries TRBV10-3 and TRBJ1-2, with 9 bases matching TRBD1. The CDR3 runs 14 residues. CDR1 and CDR2 from the germline V gene are ENHRY and SYGVKD. Trimming removed 11 bases from V and 1 base from J; junction bases left unmatched: 8. CDR3 nucleotides: TGTGCCTTGCGTAGGACAGGGGATAACTATGGCTACACCTTC. Its translation: CALRRTGDNYGYTF.

A few counts support this clone. The chain carries TRBV7-2 and TRBJ2-3, with 7 bases lining up with TRBD2. V trimming: 4 bases; J trimming: 7 bases; junction bases outside the gene matches: 8. The germline V gene encodes CDR1 SGHTA and CDR2 FQGNSA. The CDR3 loop spans 14 amino acids. The CDR3 DNA reads as TGTGCCAGCAGCTCCCCTGGGGGGGTACATACGCAGTATTTT. Amino acid sequence: CASSSPGGVHTQYF.

J is TRBJ2-5 and V is TRBV9; the D gene is possibly TRBD1 (6 bases). Trimming removed 4 bases at V and 5 bases at J, with 18 bases between. This CDR3 contains 15 residues. CDR1 is SGDLS and CDR2 is YYNGEE in the germline V gene. CDR3 amino acids: CASSPSSSRGETQYF. The CDR3 coding sequence is TGTGCCAGCAGCCCCTCCAGCTCCAGGGGTGAGACCCAGTACTTC.

The chain is built from TRBV4-3 and TRBJ2-1; D may be TRBD2 (5 bases). The CDR3 is 14 residues long. V was pared by 0 bases and J by 6 bases, with 9 bases between. From germline, CDR1 is LGHNA and CDR2 YSLEER. This chain's CDR3 is CASSQDGRGNEQFF. The DNA of the CDR3 is TGCGCCAGCAGCCAAGACGGACGGGGCAATGAGCAGTTCTTC.

The chain carries TRBV5-1 and TRBJ1-1; 9 bases align to TRBD1. The V and J ends lost 8 bases and 2 bases, in that order; junction bases with no gene match: 13. This CDR3 spans 16 amino acids. Germline loops: CDR1 SGHRS, CDR2 YFSETQ. In nucleotides, the CDR3 is TGCGCCAGTAGGGGACAGGGTCTACTCTTAAACACTGAAGCTTTCTTT. Protein sequence: CASRGQGLLLNTEAFF. The whole variable domain, filled in from reference TRBV5-1 and TRBJ1-1, reads KAGVTQTPRYLIKTRGQQVTLSCSPISGHRSVSWYQQTPGQGLQFLFEYFSETQRNKGNFPGRFSGRQFSNSRSEMNVSTLELGDSALYLCASRGQGLLLNTEAFFGQGTRLTVV.

This rearrangement joins TRBV30 to TRBJ2-5; 9 positions agree with TRBD1. Per germline, CDR1 GTSNPN and CDR2 SVGIG (reference sequence). The length of the CDR3 is 15 residues. V lost 4 bases and J lost 4; bases outside the gene matches: 10. CDR3 in DNA: TGTGCCTGGACGGGGAGGGACAGGGTCGTAGAGACCCAGTACTTC. As protein: CAWTGRDRVVETQYF. Drawing the rest from reference TRBV30 and TRBJ2-5, the complete variable domain is SQTIHQWPATLVQPVGSPLSLECTVEGTSNPNLYWYRQAAGRGLQLLFYSVGIGQISSEVPQNLSASRPQDRQFILSSKKLLLSDSGFYLCAWTGRDRVVETQYFGPGTRLLVL.

The rearrangement uses TRBV27 and TRBJ1-2; no clear D gene. With 4 bases removed from V and 4 bases from J, the gap between germline ends came to 16 bases. The CDR3 loop spans 15 amino acids. Looked up from germline, CDR1 is MNHEY and CDR2 is SMNVEV (reference sequence). CDR3 bases: TGTGCCAGCAGTTCAAAGGCCAGCGCATTCTATGGCTACACCTTC. Amino acid sequence: CASSSKASAFYGYTF.

This rearrangement joins TRBV6-1 to TRBJ1-1; weak D call: TRBD1 (6 bases). CDR1 and CDR2 (germline): MNHNS, SASEGT. V dropped 4 bases and J dropped 1 base, with 16 bases sitting between them. The CDR3 is made up of 16 amino acids. The CDR3 is CASSVALGGGNTEAFF. The CDR3 nucleotides read TGTGCCAGCAGTGTCGCCCTTGGGGGCGGGAACACTGAAGCTTTCTTT.

As concerns this clone: This same CDR3 is encoded by further DNA sequences in the sample. CDR3 in amino acids: CATSRGPGSNYGYTF. The CDR3 DNA is TGTGCCACCAGCAGAGGGCCAGGTTCTAACTATGGCTACACCTTC. The chain combines TRBV15 with TRBJ1-2; D call uncertain. This CDR3 comprises 15 residues. Germline-derived CDR1 and CDR2 are LNHNV and YYDKDF (reference sequence). Trimming took 1 base from V and 0 from J, leaving 9 bases between them.

This rearrangement joins TRBV27 to TRBJ1-1; D is unresolved. The V end was cut by 5 bases, the J end by 10 bases, with 14 bases between. The CDR3 sequence is 12 residues long. Germline CDR1 reads MNHEY; CDR2 reads SMNVEV (reference sequence). This chain's CDR3 is CASSPPRGIAFF. The CDR3 DNA follows: TGTGCCAGCAGTCCCCCCCGAGGGATAGCTTTCTTT.

V and J are TRBV18 and TRBJ1-5; TRBD1 might be the D (6 bases). Germline V gives CDR1 KGHSH, CDR2 LQKENI. Trimming pared 3 bases from V and 3 bases from J, leaving 12 bases between. The CDR3 length is 15 residues. CDR3: CASSPEDRINQPQHF. The CDR3 DNA sequence: TGTGCCAGCTCACCTGAGGACAGAATCAATCAGCCCCAGCATTTT.

The rearrangement uses TRBV10-3 and TRBJ2-7; tentatively, D is TRBD1 (6 bases). The V gene lost 6 bases and the J gene lost 7 bases, with 19 bases spanning the gap. This CDR3 spans 14 amino acids. Germline-derived CDR1 and CDR2 are ENHRY and SYGVKD. CDR3 nucleotides: TGTGCCATCAGGTTGGGGGCCGGTCTATTGGAGCAGTACTTC. This sequence encodes CAIRLGAGLLEQYF.

V is TRBV7-9 and J is TRBJ2-1; 8 positions agree with TRBD2. Germline lookup yields CDR1 SEHNR and CDR2 FQNEAQ (reference sequence). J was trimmed by 5 bases and V by 5 bases; bases with no gene match: 8. The CDR3 totals 15 residues. The CDR3 loop reads CASSPITSGDNEQFF. The CDR3 DNA sequence: TGTGCCAGCAGCCCGATAACTAGCGGTGACAATGAGCAGTTCTTC.